The next 28 T cell receptor beta chains were all read from a single sample in a study of blood T cell repertoires in COVID-19. Data came from immunoSEQ multiplex PCR; TCRdb stores just in-frame clones and leaves some out. The sample contains around 130,000 clones, 84% of which appear only once. Sequenced: peripheral blood. Receptor source: a man aged 60 to 69 with acute or convalescent COVID-19.

V usage is TRBV9 and J usage is TRBJ1-1; D gene unclear. Germline V lookup: CDR1 SGDLS, CDR2 YYNGEE. The CDR3 spans 14 residues. Trimming stripped 3 bases from V and 4 bases from J, with 13 bases between. The CDR3 nucleotides read TGTGCCAGCAGCGCCTCCCCGGGGATCACTGAAGCTTTCTTT. This gives the protein CASSASPGITEAFF.

The CDR3 protein is CASSLRTGVSGDTQYF. As DNA, the CDR3 is TGTGCCAGCAGCTTGAGAACAGGGGTCTCGGGAGATACGCAGTATTTT. The rearrangement links TRBV5-6 to TRBJ2-3, with 7 bases aligning to TRBD1. The V gene's germline CDR1 is SGHDT and CDR2 YYEEEE. The CDR3 extends over 16 amino acids. V lost 1 base to trimming and J lost 5 bases; unmatched junction nucleotides: 10.

This chain joins TRBV5-6 and TRBJ2-1; TRBD1 agrees at 7 bases. CDR1 SGHDT and CDR2 YYEEEE come from the germline V gene. This CDR3 has 15 amino acids. V shed 0 bases and J 4 bases; nucleotides not matched to a gene: 4. The CDR3 DNA reads TGTGCCAGCAGCTTGGACAGGGGTGGTTACAATGAGCAGTTCTTC. Translating it yields CASSLDRGGYNEQFF.

The V call is TRBV5-1, the J call TRBJ1-2; TRBD1 agrees at 9 bases. After removal of 4 bases from V and 2 bases from J, the junction contained 3 bases not matched to a gene. This CDR3 has 14 residues. Germline CDR1 is SGHRS and CDR2 is YFSETQ. Here the CDR3 DNA reads TGCGCCAGCAGCGTGACAGGGGGGAACTATGGCTACACCTTC. Amino acids: CASSVTGGNYGYTF.

This chain links TRBV7-8 with TRBJ1-4; D unclear. In germline, CDR1 is SGHVS, CDR2 FQNEAQ. CDR3 length: 18 residues. V was shortened by 6 bases and J by 0 bases, with 20 bases between the two germline ends. In DNA, the CDR3 is TGTGCCAGCAGAGTAACGGCGTCGGGTCTTGCAACTAATGAAAAACTGTTTTTT. This sequence encodes CASRVTASGLATNEKLFF.

The chain joins TRBV5-1 to TRBJ2-3, with 8 bases lining up with TRBD2. The CDR3 totals 15 residues. Germline-derived CDR1 and CDR2 are SGHRS and YFSETQ. CDR3 nucleotide sequence: TGCGCTTCGACCCGGACTAGCAGAAGCACAGATACGCAGTATTTT. Translation: CASTRTSRSTDTQYF.

The chain employs TRBV6-5 and TRBJ2-1; 9 nucleotides line up with TRBD2. Looked up from germline, CDR1 is MNHEY and CDR2 is SVGAGI. The V gene end was trimmed by 0 bases and the J gene end by 9 bases; junction bases not matched to a gene: 9. The CDR3 has 16 amino acids. This CDR3 is CASSYSKAGGHSEQFF. The DNA of the CDR3 is TGTGCCAGCAGTTACTCGAAGGCGGGGGGGCATAGTGAGCAGTTCTTC.

The chain is built from TRBV30 and TRBJ2-3, with D hard to call. The CDR3 covers 14 residues. In germline, CDR1 is GTSNPN, CDR2 SVGIG (reference sequence). Trimming stripped 0 bases from V and 4 bases from J, with 11 bases between. CDR3 DNA sequence: TGTGCCTGGAGTGTACGGAGTGGGTCAGATACGCAGTATTTT. Its protein is CAWSVRSGSDTQYF.

The rearrangement uses TRBV5-1 and TRBJ2-5; possible D gene TRBD1, 5 bases. Germline CDR1 is SGHRS and CDR2 is YFSETQ. The CDR3 is 13 amino acids. The V end was cut by 0 bases, the J end by 5 bases, with 8 bases between. The CDR3 coding sequence is TGCGCCAGCAGCTTGGCAGGGAAGGAGACCCAGTACTTC. Translation: CASSLAGKETQYF.

This clone was picked up a small number of times. The chain carries TRBV28 and TRBJ1-2; D unclear. CDR1 MDHEN and CDR2 SYDVKM come from the germline V gene. Trimming removed 8 bases from V and 1 base from J, with 8 bases in between. The CDR3 is 12 residues long. CDR3 region: CASLHGNYGYTF. CDR3 nucleotides: TGTGCCAGCCTCCACGGTAACTATGGCTACACCTTC.

The chain couples TRBV11-2 to TRBJ2-3; 9 positions agree with TRBD2. CDR3 length equals 17 residues. CDR1 is SGHAT and CDR2 is FQNNGV in the germline V gene. V lost 1 base and J lost 0; bases outside the gene matches: 5. In DNA, the CDR3 is TGTGCCAGCAGCTTAGGACGACTAGCGGTTAGCACAGATACGCAGTATTTT. Amino acid sequence: CASSLGRLAVSTDTQYF.

This chain links TRBV10-3 with TRBJ2-5, with 13 bases aligning to TRBD2. The V gene's germline CDR1 is ENHRY and CDR2 SYGVKD. The CDR3 spans 20 residues. The V and J ends lost 0 bases and 5 bases, in that order; junction bases with no gene match: 15. CDR3 coding DNA: TGTGCCATCAGTGAGTCGCCCCCCCTATCCGGGACTAGCGGGATTGAGACCCAGTACTTC. Translation gives CAISESPPLSGTSGIETQYF.

The chain carries TRBV5-1 and TRBJ2-7; tentative D call: TRBD1 (6 bases). Trimming pared 3 bases from V and 7 bases from J, leaving 20 bases between. The CDR3 has 15 amino acids. Germline V gives CDR1 SGHRS, CDR2 YFSETQ. Written as DNA, the CDR3 is TGCGCCAGCAGCTCGTTACAGGGCAGCTCGGAGGAGCAGTACTTC. This encodes CASSSLQGSSEEQYF.

The rearrangement joins TRBV28 to TRBJ2-5; D is possibly TRBD1 (5 bases). Germline values: CDR1 MDHEN, CDR2 SYDVKM. The CDR3 runs to 15 residues. The V gene lost 7 bases and the J gene lost 1 base, with 16 bases spanning the gap. DNA for the CDR3: TGTGCCAGCAACCCCTCAACAGGCTTCCAAGAGACCCAGTACTTC. The encoded protein is CASNPSTGFQETQYF.

The V call is TRBV9, the J call TRBJ2-3, with TRBD1 identical over 9 bases. CDR1 is SGDLS and CDR2 is YYNGEE in the germline V gene. V shed 0 bases, J shed 3 bases, and the junction held 2 bases outside the gene matches. The CDR3 totals 15 residues. CDR3 sequence: CASSVVGQGTDTQYF. The CDR3 coding sequence is TGTGCCAGCAGCGTAGTGGGACAGGGAACAGATACGCAGTATTTT.

The chain recombines TRBV5-6 with TRBJ2-3; 8 bases map to TRBD2. CDR3 length equals 16 residues. Germline trimming cut 4 bases from V and 2 bases from J; bases unmatched to any gene: 9. Germline V lookup: CDR1 SGHDT, CDR2 YYEEEE. This chain's CDR3 is CASSPGGGLFTDTQYF. CDR3 DNA sequence: TGTGCCAGCAGCCCTGGCGGGGGGCTATTCACAGATACGCAGTATTTT.

The chain has TRBV29-1 and TRBJ1-5, with TRBD1 identical over 10 bases. Unmatched junction bases numbered 10, after V lost 8 bases and J lost 6 bases. The CDR3 length is 14 residues. Per germline, CDR1 SQVTM and CDR2 ANQGSEA. The CDR3 coding sequence is TGCAGCACTCGGGACAGGGGTTTTGGTCAGCCCCAGCATTTT. Translating it yields CSTRDRGFGQPQHF.

V usage is TRBV6-2 or TRBV6-3 and J usage is TRBJ1-2; D call uncertain. This CDR3 comprises 13 residues. V dropped 2 bases and J dropped 0 bases, with 4 bases sitting between them. Per the germline V gene, CDR1 is MNHEY and CDR2 is SVGEGT. The CDR3 loop reads CASSYQSNYGYTF. CDR3 nucleotide sequence: TGTGCCAGCAGTTACCAGTCTAACTATGGCTACACCTTC.

This clone is a singleton in its sample. The chain is built from TRBV19 and TRBJ2-5, with D tentatively TRBD1 (5 bases). This CDR3 has 13 residues. Germline V gives CDR1 LNHDA, CDR2 SQIVND (reference sequence). Trimming stripped 6 bases from V and 4 bases from J, with 12 bases between. CDR3 amino acids: CASREGAGETQYF. Here the CDR3 DNA reads TGTGCCAGTAGGGAAGGGGCTGGAGAGACCCAGTACTTC.

The rearrangement uses TRBV27 and TRBJ2-5, with 8 bases matching TRBD2. Germline V gene lookup returns CDR1 MNHEY and CDR2 SMNVEV (reference sequence). This CDR3 spans 16 amino acids. V was clipped by 2 bases and J by 3 bases; unmatched bases: 8. The CDR3 coding sequence is TGTGCCAGCAGTTTACTTTCGGGAGGGCCTAAAGAGACCCAGTACTTC. Protein sequence: CASSLLSGGPKETQYF.

The chain recombines TRBV6-4 with TRBJ1-2, with 12 bases identical to TRBD1. The junction had 10 bases not matched to a gene; V was cut back by 5 bases and J by 3 bases. This CDR3 is 17 amino acids long. CDR1 is MRHNA, CDR2 SNTAGT, per germline. CDR3: CASSLYGTGGEDYGYTF. The DNA of the CDR3 is TGTGCCAGCAGTCTCTACGGGACAGGGGGCGAGGACTATGGCTACACCTTC.

The chain recombines TRBV11-2 with TRBJ2-3, with TRBD2 matching over 12 bases. The CDR3 consists of 16 residues. Germline V CDR1 and CDR2: SGHAT, FQNNGV. With V trimmed by 5 bases and J by 7 bases, 10 bases remained unmatched. As DNA, the CDR3 is TGTGCCAGCAGCCCTAGGACTAGCGGGGTCACGAATACGCAGTATTTT. It codes for CASSPRTSGVTNTQYF.

The V call is TRBV7-2, the J call TRBJ2-3; 16 nucleotides match TRBD2. Germline CDR1 SGHTA, CDR2 FQGNSA. J gave up 4 bases and V 8 bases, and 6 bases lay outside the gene matches. The CDR3 spans 16 residues. The CDR3 DNA follows: TGTGCCAGCGTTCCGGGACTAGCGGGAGGGCCAGATACGCAGTATTTT. It encodes CASVPGLAGGPDTQYF.

The chain joins TRBV7-9 to TRBJ1-4; 7 nucleotides match TRBD1. CDR3 length: 15 amino acids. V lost 3 bases to trimming and J lost 2 bases; unmatched junction nucleotides: 3. Germline loops: CDR1 SEHNR, CDR2 FQNEAQ (reference sequence). The CDR3 spells CASSFGQATNEKLFF. In DNA, the CDR3 is TGTGCCAGCAGCTTCGGACAGGCGACTAATGAAAAACTGTTTTTT.

The V and J genes are TRBV6-5 and TRBJ1-6, with a weak D call TRBD1 (6 bases). The germline V gene encodes CDR1 MNHEY and CDR2 SVGAGI. V was clipped by 4 bases and J by 11 bases, with 12 bases between them. CDR3 length: 13 residues. The CDR3 sequence: CASSSLQGPPLHF. The CDR3 DNA follows: TGTGCCAGCAGTTCCCTACAGGGTCCACCCCTCCACTTT.

This chain links TRBV29-1 with TRBJ2-2; no firm D call. The CDR3 spans 13 residues. With 7 bases removed from V and 0 bases from J, the gap between germline ends came to 9 bases. CDR1 is SQVTM, CDR2 ANQGSEA, per germline. CDR3 residues: CSGKLSNTGELFF. The CDR3 region has the DNA TGCAGCGGTAAACTATCGAACACCGGGGAGCTGTTTTTT.

The J gene is TRBJ2-5, the V gene TRBV7-9; 10 nucleotides align to TRBD1. CDR3 length equals 13 residues. Unmatched junction bases numbered 4, after V lost 6 bases and J lost 6 bases. CDR1 and CDR2 (germline): SEHNR, FQNEAQ (reference sequence). The CDR3 sequence: CASSQGQGKTQYF. As DNA, the CDR3 is TGTGCCAGCAGTCAGGGACAGGGGAAGACCCAGTACTTC. The variable domain in full, with the rest retrieved from reference TRBV7-9 and TRBJ2-5, is DTGVSQNPRHKITKRGQNVTFRCDPISEHNRLYWYRQTLGQGPEFLTYFQNEAQLEKSRLLSDRFSAERPKGSFSTLEIQRTEQGDSAMYLCASSQGQGKTQYFGPGTRLLVL.

J is TRBJ2-7 and V is TRBV24-1; D remains ambiguous. CDR3 length: 12 residues. Trimming pared 4 bases from V and 6 bases from J, leaving 9 bases between. The germline V gene has CDR1 KGHDR and CDR2 SFDVKD. The CDR3 bases are TGTGCCACCAGTGACTTGGCCGGCGAGCAGTACTTC. This translates into CATSDLAGEQYF.